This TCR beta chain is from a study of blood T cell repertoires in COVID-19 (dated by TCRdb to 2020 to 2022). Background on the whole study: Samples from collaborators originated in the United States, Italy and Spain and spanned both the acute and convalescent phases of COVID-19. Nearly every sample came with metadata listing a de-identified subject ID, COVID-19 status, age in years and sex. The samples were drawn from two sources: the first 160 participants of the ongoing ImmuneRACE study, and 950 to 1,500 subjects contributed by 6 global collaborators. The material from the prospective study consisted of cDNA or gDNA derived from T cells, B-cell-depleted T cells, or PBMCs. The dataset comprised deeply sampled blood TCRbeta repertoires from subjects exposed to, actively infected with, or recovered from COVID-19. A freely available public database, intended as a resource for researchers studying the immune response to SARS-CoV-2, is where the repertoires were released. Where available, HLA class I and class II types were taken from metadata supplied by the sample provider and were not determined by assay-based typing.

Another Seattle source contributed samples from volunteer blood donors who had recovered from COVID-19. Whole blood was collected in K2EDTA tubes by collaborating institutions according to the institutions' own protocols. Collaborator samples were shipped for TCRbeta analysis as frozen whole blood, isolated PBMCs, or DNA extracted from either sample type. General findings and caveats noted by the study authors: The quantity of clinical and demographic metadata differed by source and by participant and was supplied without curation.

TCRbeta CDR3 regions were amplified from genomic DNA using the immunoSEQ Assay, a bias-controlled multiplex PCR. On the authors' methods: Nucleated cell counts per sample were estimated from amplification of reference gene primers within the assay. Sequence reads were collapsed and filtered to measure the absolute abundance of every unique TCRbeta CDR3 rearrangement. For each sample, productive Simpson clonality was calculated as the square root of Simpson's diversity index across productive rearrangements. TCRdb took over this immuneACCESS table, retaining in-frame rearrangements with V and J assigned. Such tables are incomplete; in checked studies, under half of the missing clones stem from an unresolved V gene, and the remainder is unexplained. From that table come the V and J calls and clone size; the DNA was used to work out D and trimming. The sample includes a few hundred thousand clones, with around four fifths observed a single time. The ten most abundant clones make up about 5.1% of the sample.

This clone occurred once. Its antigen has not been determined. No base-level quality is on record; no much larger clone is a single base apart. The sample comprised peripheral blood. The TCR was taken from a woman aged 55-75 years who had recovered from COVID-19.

The DNA sequence is given as TGTGCCAGCAGCCAGTACTCCACTCCTAGAAACACCATATATTTT. Translation gives CASSQYSTPRNTIYF. Recombination joined TRBV14 with TRBJ1-3, with the D gene not clear enough to name. CDR1 and CDR2 are read off the germline V gene as SGHDN and FVKESK. The CDR3 starts with the cysteine, ends with the phenylalanine, and has 15 residues. Left in the record is the CDR3 DNA by itself, 45 bases read in frame from the first base. V lost 3 bases and J lost 5 bases; the stretch between them is 14 bases long.